The next 24 T cell receptor beta chains were all read from a single sample in a study of siplizumab effects on memory and regulatory T cells. TCRdb keeps only in-frame clones here, not all; method: immunoSEQ multiplex PCR. The data show around 45,000 clones, with more than 85% seen just once and under 0.35% held by the top ten. Sequenced input: naive CD8+ T cells sorted from blood. The source is a human donor in good health.

DNA for the CDR3: TGTGCCAGCAGCACACCCGGGACAGGGGAAGGGGAGCAGTACTTC. It encodes CASSTPGTGEGEQYF. This chain uses TRBV7-8 with TRBJ2-7; 10 bases align to TRBD1. The CDR3 is 15 residues long. Germline CDR1 is SGHVS and CDR2 is FQNEAQ. V was pared by 5 bases and J by 7 bases, with 11 bases of the junction left unmatched.

The chain is built from TRBV13 and TRBJ2-1; D may be TRBD1 (5 bases). CDR1 PRHDT and CDR2 FYEKMQ come from the germline V gene (reference sequence). This CDR3 is built from 16 residues. V lost 5 bases, J lost 1 base, and 15 bases lay in between. Written as DNA, the CDR3 is TGTGCCAGCAGCCCCCAGGGCAGCTTATCCTACAATGAGCAGTTCTTC. Amino acids: CASSPQGSLSYNEQFF.

This clone was seen a single time. CDR3 sequence: CASRGQGTDTQYF. Written as DNA, the CDR3 is TGTGCCAGCAGAGGACAAGGCACAGATACGCAGTATTTT. This chain connects TRBV6-1 to TRBJ2-3; a weak D match, TRBD1 (5 bases). The CDR3 consists of 13 residues. The V end was cut by 6 bases, the J end by 1 base, with 8 bases between. CDR1 and CDR2 from the germline V gene are MNHNS and SASEGT.

In this sample, this clone turned up a few times. The rearrangement uses TRBV7-9 and TRBJ2-7; D perhaps matches TRBD1 (5 bases). CDR1 and CDR2 (germline): SEHNR, FQNEAQ (reference sequence). V dropped 5 bases and J dropped 0 bases, with 14 bases sitting between them. The CDR3 has 15 amino acids. The CDR3, as DNA: TGTGCCAGCAGCCCGAACCCGACAGCCTCCTACGAGCAGTACTTC. Protein sequence: CASSPNPTASYEQYF.

The genes are TRBV5-1 and TRBJ1-1; perhaps TRBD1 as D (5 bases). The V gene lost 3 bases and the J gene lost 8 bases, with 20 bases spanning the gap. The germline gives CDR1 SGHRS, CDR2 YFSETQ. The CDR3 is 15 amino acids. CDR3 loop: CASSSVTGTGFEAFF. The DNA of the CDR3 is TGCGCCAGCAGCTCGGTTACCGGGACCGGTTTCGAAGCTTTCTTT.

The genes are TRBV27 and TRBJ2-7; 7 bases fit TRBD2. CDR1 is MNHEY and CDR2 is SMNVEV in the germline V gene (reference sequence). This CDR3 region has 16 residues. V shed 6 bases, J shed 4 bases, and the junction held 15 bases outside the gene matches. The CDR3 nucleotides read TGTGCCAGCAGAGTCTCTGCTAGCGGCGGACGATACGAGCAGTACTTC. This gives the protein CASRVSASGGRYEQYF.

This clone was seen once. This CDR3 is CASAWTTYNEQFF. CDR3 sequence (DNA): TGTGCCAGCGCCTGGACAACCTACAATGAGCAGTTCTTC. The rearrangement links TRBV7-8 to TRBJ2-1; a weak D match, TRBD1 (5 bases). CDR3 length: 13 residues. The V end was cut by 8 bases, the J end by 2 bases, with 10 bases between. In germline, CDR1 is SGHVS, CDR2 FQNEAQ.

The chain is built from TRBV5-4 and TRBJ1-2; TRBD1 agrees at 10 bases. Trimming removed 3 bases from V and 6 bases from J; junction bases left unmatched: 8. CDR3 size: 15 residues. CDR1 is SGHNT, CDR2 YYREEE, per germline (reference sequence). The CDR3 spells CASSYPGTGVDGYTF. CDR3 nucleotides: TGTGCCAGCAGCTACCCCGGGACAGGGGTGGATGGCTACACCTTC.

The V gene is TRBV28, the J gene TRBJ2-5; D gene unclear. V dropped 3 bases and J dropped 1 base, with 15 bases sitting between them. Germline-derived CDR1 and CDR2 are MDHEN and SYDVKM. The CDR3 consists of 16 residues. CDR3 sequence: CASSFGPGPIQETQYF. The CDR3 nucleotides read TGTGCCAGCAGTTTTGGTCCAGGCCCAATCCAAGAGACCCAGTACTTC. The variable domain in full, completed from reference TRBV28 and TRBJ2-5, reads DVKVTQSSRYLVKRTGEKVFLECVQDMDHENMFWYRQDPGLGLRLIYFSYDVKMKEKGDIPEGYSVSREKKERFSLILESASTNQTSMYLCASSFGPGPIQETQYFGPGTRLLVL.

The chain carries TRBV5-4 and TRBJ2-5, with D hard to call. There are 11 residues in the CDR3. The germline V gene has CDR1 SGHNT and CDR2 YYREEE (reference sequence). Trimming stripped 2 bases from V and 5 bases from J, with 4 bases between. Written as DNA, the CDR3 is TGTGCCAGCAGCTTAAGGGAGACCCAGTACTTC. Translated: CASSLRETQYF.

The rearrangement joins TRBV6-5 to TRBJ2-1; 15 nucleotides match TRBD2. V was pared by 4 bases and J by 6 bases, with 1 base of the junction left unmatched. The CDR3 sequence is 15 residues long. The germline gives CDR1 MNHEY, CDR2 SVGAGI. The CDR3 region has the DNA TGTGCCAGCAGTTTGGGACTAGCGGGAGGCAATGAGCAGTTCTTC. Amino acids: CASSLGLAGGNEQFF.

This chain links TRBV28 with TRBJ1-6; D not certain. In germline, CDR1 is MDHEN, CDR2 SYDVKM. Between the trimmed V and J ends, which lost 7 bases and 5 bases, there was a span of 12 bases. The CDR3 covers 14 residues. Written as DNA, the CDR3 is TGTGCCAGCAATTCTCGAACAGATAATTCACCCCTCCACTTT. Translated: CASNSRTDNSPLHF.

V and J are TRBV19 and TRBJ2-5; 10 bases map to TRBD1. CDR3 length: 14 residues. The trim removed 6 bases at V and 5 bases at J, leaving 6 bases unmatched. Germline lookup yields CDR1 LNHDA and CDR2 SQIVND (reference sequence). CDR3 coding DNA: TGTGCCAGTAGCCCTGGGACAGGGGTGGAGACCCAGTACTTC. Its protein product is CASSPGTGVETQYF.

This clone was seen a single time. This CDR3 is CASSLSFGGGYNEQFF. The CDR3 region has the DNA TGTGCCAGCAGTTTATCCTTCGGGGGGGGATACAATGAGCAGTTCTTC. The J gene is TRBJ2-1, the V gene TRBV27, with 8 bases that match TRBD2. After removal of 0 bases from V and 4 bases from J, the junction contained 5 bases not matched to a gene. The germline V gene encodes CDR1 MNHEY and CDR2 SMNVEV (reference sequence). The CDR3 length is 16 residues.

This chain links TRBV12-5 with TRBJ2-5; 7 bases map to TRBD2. V dropped 0 bases and J dropped 2; count of bases not matched to a gene: 12. Germline V lookup: CDR1 LGHNT, CDR2 FRNRAP. CDR3 length: 18 residues. CDR3 sequence reads: CASGLVLTASGFQETQYF. The CDR3 coding sequence is TGTGCTAGTGGTTTGGTATTAACGGCTAGCGGCTTTCAAGAGACCCAGTACTTC.

The CDR3: CASSYKSTNYGYTF. The DNA of the CDR3 is TGTGCCAGCAGTTATAAGAGTACGAACTATGGCTACACCTTC. The chain joins TRBV6-5 to TRBJ1-2; D remains unclear. Per the germline V gene, CDR1 is MNHEY and CDR2 is SVGAGI. The CDR3 is 14 amino acids. V was pared by 3 bases and J by 2 bases, with 10 bases between.

The chain joins TRBV19 to TRBJ2-7; 7 positions match TRBD1. The CDR3 is 15 amino acids. CDR1 is LNHDA and CDR2 is SQIVND in the germline V gene (reference sequence). With V trimmed by 1 base and J by 0 bases, 3 bases remained unmatched. The CDR3 is CASSIGQGYSYEQYF. CDR3 DNA sequence: TGTGCCAGTAGTATAGGACAGGGCTACTCCTACGAGCAGTACTTC. Supplemented by reference TRBV19 and TRBJ2-7, the full variable domain reads DGGITQSPKYLFRKEGQNVTLSCEQNLNHDAMYWYRQDPGQGLRLIYYSQIVNDFQKGDIAEGYSVSREKKESFPLTVTSAQKNPTAFYLCASSIGQGYSYEQYFGPGTRLTVT.

In its sample, this clone was seen a few times. This rearrangement joins TRBV7-9 to TRBJ1-2, with 10 bases identical to TRBD1. CDR1 SEHNR and CDR2 FQNEAQ come from the germline V gene (reference sequence). CDR3 length: 17 residues. Unmatched junction bases numbered 14, after V lost 5 bases and J lost 5 bases. In DNA form, the CDR3 reads TGTGCCAGCAGCCCACCGGTCCCGGGACAGGGGCGGTATGGCTACACCTTC. Translation gives CASSPPVPGQGRYGYTF.

V gene TRBV27 combines with J gene TRBJ1-1; D possibly corresponds to TRBD1 (5 bases). V was cut by 4 bases and J by 3 bases, with 12 bases left in between. Germline CDR1 MNHEY, CDR2 SMNVEV (reference sequence). CDR3 length: 14 residues. Written as DNA, the CDR3 is TGTGCCAGCAGTTCCCTGGGGCTGTACACTGAAGCTTTCTTT. Amino acid sequence: CASSSLGLYTEAFF.

The chain couples TRBV19 to TRBJ1-1; tentatively, D is TRBD1 (5 bases). The CDR3 consists of 13 residues. With 1 base removed from V and 6 bases from J, the gap between germline ends came to 9 bases. Germline CDR1 LNHDA, CDR2 SQIVND (reference sequence). CDR3 protein: CASSIVPGPEAFF. The CDR3 nucleotides read TGTGCCAGTAGTATAGTTCCAGGGCCTGAAGCTTTCTTT.

This chain joins TRBV5-1 and TRBJ2-5; maybe TRBD2 (5 bases). The DNA end is more similar to TRBJ2-7, so the J call may be wrong. Per the germline V gene, CDR1 is SGHRS and CDR2 is YFSETQ. CDR3 size: 15 residues. This chain's CDR3 is CASSLATGLVYEQYF. CDR3 coding DNA: TGCGCCAGCAGCTTGGCGACTGGACTGGTCTACGAGCAGTACTTC.

This rearrangement joins TRBV5-6 to TRBJ2-7; TRBD1 matches at 7 bases. V dropped 0 bases and J dropped 3; count of bases not matched to a gene: 6. The CDR3 totals 15 residues. Germline V lookup: CDR1 SGHDT, CDR2 YYEEEE. CDR3 in amino acids: CASSLGQGVRYEQYF. DNA of the CDR3: TGTGCCAGCAGCTTGGGACAGGGTGTCCGCTACGAGCAGTACTTC. The full variable domain, its missing parts supplied by reference TRBV5-6 and TRBJ2-7, is DAGVTQSPTHLIKTRGQQVTLRCSPKSGHDTVSWYQQALGQGPQFIFQYYEEEERQRGNFPDRFSGHQFPNYSSELNVNALLLGDSALYLCASSLGQGVRYEQYFGPGTRLTVT.

This rearrangement joins TRBV6-5 to TRBJ2-1, with 8 bases that match TRBD2. Germline V gene data show CDR1 as MNHEY and CDR2 as SVGAGI. After removal of 2 bases from V and 7 bases from J, the junction contained 10 bases not matched to a gene. The CDR3 is made up of 16 amino acids. Here the CDR3 reads CASSYGLAGLRNEQFF. The CDR3 DNA reads as TGTGCCAGCAGTTACGGGTTAGCGGGGCTTAGGAATGAGCAGTTCTTC.

V and J are TRBV5-6 and TRBJ2-7; a possible D gene is TRBD2 (6 bases). The CDR3 loop spans 14 amino acids. Trimming removed 3 bases at V and 2 bases at J, with 12 bases between. The germline V gene encodes CDR1 SGHDT and CDR2 YYEEEE. Here the CDR3 reads CASSSGRRTYEQYF. The CDR3 DNA is TGTGCCAGCAGCTCTGGGAGGCGCACCTACGAGCAGTACTTC.